This passage covers 3 T cell receptor beta chains from one sample sequenced in a study of blood T cell repertoires in COVID-19. TCRdb's copy holds only in-frame clones and misses some; the assay was immunoSEQ multiplex PCR. In the table there are about 200,000 clones, 82% of which are singletons. The sequenced material came from peripheral blood. These TCRs come from a woman aged 55-69 years with COVID-19, enrolled during active disease.

The chain combines TRBV7-9 with TRBJ1-2; no clear D. The CDR3 is made up of 16 amino acids. Trimming stripped 2 bases from V and 4 bases from J, with 17 bases between. Per the germline V gene, CDR1 is SEHNR and CDR2 is FQNEAQ (reference sequence). The CDR3, as DNA: TGTGCCAGCAGCTTATCGGTGCGGGGTTCGGGCTATGGCTACACCTTC. It yields the protein CASSLSVRGSGYGYTF.

The chain employs TRBV2 and TRBJ2-2, with TRBD2 identical over 12 bases. Germline loops: CDR1 SNHLY, CDR2 FYNNEI. J gave up 4 bases and V 1 base, and 4 bases lay outside the gene matches. The CDR3 has 17 amino acids. In DNA, the CDR3 is TGTGCCAGCAGTGAAGTATCACTAGCGGGAGGCACCGGGGAGCTGTTTTTT. As protein: CASSEVSLAGGTGELFF.

This clone was observed a few times. The chain links TRBV7-2 to TRBJ1-1; D ambiguous. Germline CDR1 reads SGHTA; CDR2 reads FQGNSA. The germline V and J ends were trimmed by 2 bases and 0 bases, with 7 bases remaining between them. CDR3 length: 14 residues. The CDR3 sequence: CASSLSFLNTEAFF. Written as DNA, the CDR3 is TGTGCCAGCAGCTTAAGCTTTCTGAACACTGAAGCTTTCTTT.